This TCR beta chain comes out of a study of T cell responses to AZD1222 COVID-19 vaccine. Assay: immunoSEQ multiplex PCR; the TCRdb copy retains only in-frame clones and omits some. Among roughly 170,000 clones listed, 75% to 90% were seen once. Study observations and caveats: The CD4 TCRs associated with vaccination extended across spike and predominated at 160-218 and 743-854. In the spike-specific TCR repertoire, nearly half reportedly target unmutated variant regions. White British people made up most donors, females outnumbered males, and clonal diversity was possibly underestimated.

Remarks on this clone: Antigen unknown.

Trimming left V 2 bases short and J 6 bases short, with 15 bases between. The CDR3 runs to 14 residues. CDR1 is SGHRS and CDR2 is YFSETQ in the germline V gene. The material was peripheral blood, obtained on day 0 of AZD1222 vaccination. The chain recombines TRBV5-1 with TRBJ2-7, with D possibly being TRBD1 (6 bases). This TCR was sampled from an adult in good health. In nucleotides, the CDR3 is TGCGCCAGCAGCTTAGTGGGGCAGGGGCTCGAGCAGTACTTC. Translated: CASSLVGQGLEQYF.